This T cell receptor (beta chain) was captured by sequencing in a study of blood T cell repertoires in COVID-19. As for the study in general: The study drew acute and convalescent COVID-19 samples from the United States, Italy and Spain. Sources were T cells, B-cell-depleted T cells, or PBMCs; the material itself was cDNA or gDNA.

CDR3 length equals 12 residues. Germline CDR1 KGHSH, CDR2 LQKENI. V lost 3 bases to trimming and J lost 6 bases, with 6 bases between them. In the original analysis: Scientists estimated how many nucleated cells there were by amplifying reference gene primers. Only in-frame clones appear in the TCRdb table, and some are missing; sequencing was by immunoSEQ multiplex PCR. D and trimming come from the DNA, and the V and J calls and clone size come from that table. Of a few hundred thousand clones in the sample, approximately 91% were seen once. The rearrangement joins TRBV18 to TRBJ2-1; D not certain. The sequencing sample was made of peripheral blood. The clonotype originates from a middle-aged woman who had recovered from COVID-19. Written as DNA, the CDR3 is TGTGCCAGCTCACCCACGGTCAATGAGCAGTTCTTC. Translation gives CASSPTVNEQFF.